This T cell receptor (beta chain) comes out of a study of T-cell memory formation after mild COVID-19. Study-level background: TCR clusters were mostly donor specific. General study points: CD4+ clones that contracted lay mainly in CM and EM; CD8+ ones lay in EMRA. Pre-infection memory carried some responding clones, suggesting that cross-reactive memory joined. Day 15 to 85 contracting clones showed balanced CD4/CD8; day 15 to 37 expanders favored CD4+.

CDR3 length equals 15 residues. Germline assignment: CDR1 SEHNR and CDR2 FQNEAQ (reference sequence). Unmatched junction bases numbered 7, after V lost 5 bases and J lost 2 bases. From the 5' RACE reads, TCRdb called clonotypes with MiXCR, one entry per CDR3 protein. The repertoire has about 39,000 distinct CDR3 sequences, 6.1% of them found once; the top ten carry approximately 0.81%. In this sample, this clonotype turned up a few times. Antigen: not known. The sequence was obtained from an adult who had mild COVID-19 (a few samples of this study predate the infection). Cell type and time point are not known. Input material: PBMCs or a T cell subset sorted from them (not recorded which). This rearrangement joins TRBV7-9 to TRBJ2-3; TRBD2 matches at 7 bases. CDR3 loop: CASSAAGTTTDTQYF. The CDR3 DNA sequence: TGTGCCAGCAGCGCAGCGGGAACCACCACAGATACGCAGTATTTT.